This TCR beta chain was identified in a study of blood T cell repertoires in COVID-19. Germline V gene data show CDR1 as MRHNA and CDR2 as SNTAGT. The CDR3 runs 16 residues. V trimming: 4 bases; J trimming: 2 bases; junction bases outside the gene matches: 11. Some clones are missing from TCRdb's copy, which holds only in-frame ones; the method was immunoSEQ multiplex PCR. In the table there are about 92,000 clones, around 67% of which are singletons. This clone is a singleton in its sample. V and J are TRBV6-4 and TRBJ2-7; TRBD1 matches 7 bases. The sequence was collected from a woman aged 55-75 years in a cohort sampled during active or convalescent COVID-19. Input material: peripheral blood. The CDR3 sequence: CASSALQGVRAYEQYF. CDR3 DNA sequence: TGTGCCAGCAGTGCCTTGCAGGGGGTCAGGGCCTACGAGCAGTACTTC.